This T cell receptor (beta chain) was captured by sequencing in a study of T cell responses to AZD1222 COVID-19 vaccine (dated by TCRdb to about 2021). About the investigation overall: AZD1222 recipients with second doses at about 4 weeks or about 12 weeks were pooled, because spike-specific TCR depth and breadth did not differ between schedules. TCR sequencing covered roughly 230 trial participants: some 210 given two doses of AZD1222 and 26 given two doses of MenACWY control vaccine. Enrollment into the trials was organized by age into subgroups of 18-55, 56-69 and 70-plus years, and those subgroups contained roughly 160, 29 and 62 TCR-sequenced participants, respectively.

Compared with germline, V lacks 3 bases and J lacks 3 bases; bases without a gene match: 3. Per the germline V gene (reference sequence), LGHDT is the CDR1 and YNNKEL is the CDR2. From the cysteine through the phenylalanine, the CDR3 covers 14 amino acids. Only the CDR3 portion is preserved as DNA: 42 bases, with reading frame beginning at the first base. Overall results and qualifications from the work: Conclusions about previously exposed vaccinees are limited because only a handful of AZD1222 recipients were SARS-CoV-2 seropositive at baseline. A significant rise in spike-specific TCR breadth and depth was observed after two AZD1222 doses relative to day 0 and relative to MenACWY recipients. Because no day 14 peak-response samples were available, the repertoires could be characterized only after the peak T cell response. Most participants were white British and females outnumbered males, and the authors suggested that clonal diversity may have been underestimated. Reportedly, close to half of the unique spike-specific TCRs recognized epitopes lying outside the regions that are mutated in the B.1.351 and B.1.1.7 variants. CD4 TCRs associated with the vaccine covered the entire spike protein, and the dominant responses were in regions 160-218 and 743-854. In the small 56-69-year group, the increase in depth fell short of significance, most likely because of low power.

The CDR3 regions of human TCRbeta chains were analyzed by immunosequencing. Concerning the study's data processing: TCRs in the repertoires were matched against a reference library of SARS-CoV-2-specific TCRs that had been generated with the MIRA antigen-specificity platform. Breadth meant the fraction of unique TCRs that were SARS-CoV-2-associated, whereas depth meant the fraction of total T cells that were SARS-CoV-2-associated. Each spike-specific TCR was assigned to its reactive spike region and to a CD4 or CD8 class using the MIRA data. Log10-transformed breadth and depth values were compared by one-way ANOVA with Sidak's multiple comparisons tests. The source is immuneACCESS, and TCRdb retained only in-frame sequences with V and J called. Part of the clones is not carried over; for the studies checked, unresolved V genes explain less than half of this, and the remainder is unexplained. That table is the source of V, J and clone size, and D and trimming were worked out from the DNA. The sample table holds more than 85,000 clones, of which approximately 90% were seen once. Approximately 7.6% of the sample is held by the ten biggest clonotypes.

The time point label, as the study defines it: baseline before first vaccination. Samples from vaccinated people were obtained from the UK trials COV001 and COV002, which included a single-blind randomized controlled phase 2/3 trial of AZD1222 (ChAdOx1 nCoV-19) in healthy adults. For TCRbeta chain sequencing, PBMC samples from trial participants were taken at day 0 and at day 28 after the second dose. To note about this clone: This clone's antigen is unknown. No much larger clone exists at a distance of one base, and base qualities are not known.

The TCR sequence derives from an adult in good health. The specimen was peripheral blood, collected on day 0 of AZD1222 vaccination. The sequence is built from TRBV3-1 (or the pseudogene TRBV3-2) and TRBJ2-5; 8 nucleotides in the junction match TRBD2. In nucleotides, the sequence is TGTGCCAGCAGCCACGGAGCGGGAGAAGAGACCCAGTACTTC. The resulting protein is CASSHGAGEETQYF.